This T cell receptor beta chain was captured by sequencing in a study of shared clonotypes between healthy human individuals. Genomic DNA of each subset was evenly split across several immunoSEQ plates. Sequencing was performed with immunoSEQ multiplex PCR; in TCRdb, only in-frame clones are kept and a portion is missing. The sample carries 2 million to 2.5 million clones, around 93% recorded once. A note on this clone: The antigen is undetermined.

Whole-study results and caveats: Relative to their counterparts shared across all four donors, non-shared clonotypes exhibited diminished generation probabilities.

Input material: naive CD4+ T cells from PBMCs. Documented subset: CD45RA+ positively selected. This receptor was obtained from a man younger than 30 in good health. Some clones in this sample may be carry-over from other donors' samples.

CDR3 sequence reads: CAWRASGRAGLQYF. In DNA form, the CDR3 reads TGTGCCTGGAGAGCAAGCGGGAGGGCCGGTCTGCAGTACTTC. The chain couples TRBV30 to TRBJ2-7, with 10 bases fitting TRBD2. CDR3 length equals 14 residues. The germline V gene encodes CDR1 GTSNPN and CDR2 SVGIG (reference sequence). Losses at the gene ends were 3 bases for V and 9 bases for J; bases not matched to a gene: 11. The full variable domain, its missing parts supplied by reference TRBV30 and TRBJ2-7, is SQTIHQWPATLVQPVGSPLSLECTVEGTSNPNLYWYRQAAGRGLQLLFYSVGIGQISSEVPQNLSASRPQDRQFILSSKKLLLSDSGFYLCAWRASGRAGLQYFGPGTRLTVT.